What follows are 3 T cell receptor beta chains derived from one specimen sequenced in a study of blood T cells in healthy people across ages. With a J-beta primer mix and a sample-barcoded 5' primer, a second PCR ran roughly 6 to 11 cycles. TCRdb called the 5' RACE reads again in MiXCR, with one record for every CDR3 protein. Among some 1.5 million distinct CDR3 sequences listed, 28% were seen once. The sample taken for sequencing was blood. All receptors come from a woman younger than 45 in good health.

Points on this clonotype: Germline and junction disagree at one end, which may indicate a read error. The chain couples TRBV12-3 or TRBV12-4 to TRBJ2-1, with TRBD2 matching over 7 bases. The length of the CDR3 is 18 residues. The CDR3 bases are TGTGCCGGCAGTTTCAAGGGTTTAAGGGCTAGCGGAAACAATGAGCAGTTCTTC. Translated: CAGSFKGLRASGNNEQFF.

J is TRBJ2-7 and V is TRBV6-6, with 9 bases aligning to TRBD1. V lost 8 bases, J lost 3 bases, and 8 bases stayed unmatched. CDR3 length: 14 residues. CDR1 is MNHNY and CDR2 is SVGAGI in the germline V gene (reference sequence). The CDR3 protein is CASARDRDDYEQYF. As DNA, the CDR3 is TGTGCCAGCGCTCGGGACAGGGACGACTACGAGCAGTACTTC.

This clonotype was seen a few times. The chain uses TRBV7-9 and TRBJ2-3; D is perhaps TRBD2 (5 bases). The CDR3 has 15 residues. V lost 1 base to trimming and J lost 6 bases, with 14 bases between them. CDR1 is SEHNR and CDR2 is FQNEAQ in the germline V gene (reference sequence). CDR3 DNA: TGTGCCAGCAGCTTAGTACTTGAAGCGGCGGATACGCAGTATTTT. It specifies CASSLVLEAADTQYF.